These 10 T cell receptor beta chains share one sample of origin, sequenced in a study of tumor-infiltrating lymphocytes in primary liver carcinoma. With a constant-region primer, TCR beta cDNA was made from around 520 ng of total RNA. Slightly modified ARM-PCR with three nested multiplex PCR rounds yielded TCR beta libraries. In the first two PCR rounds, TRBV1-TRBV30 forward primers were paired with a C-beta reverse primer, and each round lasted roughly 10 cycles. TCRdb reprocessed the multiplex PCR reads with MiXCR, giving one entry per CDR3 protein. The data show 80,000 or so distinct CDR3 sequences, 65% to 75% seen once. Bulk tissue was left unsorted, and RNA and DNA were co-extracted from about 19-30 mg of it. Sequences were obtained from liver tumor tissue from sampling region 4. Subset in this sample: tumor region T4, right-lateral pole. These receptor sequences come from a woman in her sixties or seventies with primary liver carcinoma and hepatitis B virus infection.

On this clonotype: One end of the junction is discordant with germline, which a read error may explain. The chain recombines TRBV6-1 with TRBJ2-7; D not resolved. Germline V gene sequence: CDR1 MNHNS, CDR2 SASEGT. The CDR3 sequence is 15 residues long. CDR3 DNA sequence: TGTGCCGGCAGTGAAGATCCAGGCTCCTCTTACGAGCAGTACTTC. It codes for CAGSEDPGSSYEQYF.

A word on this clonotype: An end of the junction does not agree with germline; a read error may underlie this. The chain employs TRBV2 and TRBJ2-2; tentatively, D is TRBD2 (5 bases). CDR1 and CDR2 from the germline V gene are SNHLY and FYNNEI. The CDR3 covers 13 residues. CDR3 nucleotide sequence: TGTGCCGGCGCGTATGCGAACACCGGGGAGCTGGTTTTT. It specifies CAGAYANTGELVF.

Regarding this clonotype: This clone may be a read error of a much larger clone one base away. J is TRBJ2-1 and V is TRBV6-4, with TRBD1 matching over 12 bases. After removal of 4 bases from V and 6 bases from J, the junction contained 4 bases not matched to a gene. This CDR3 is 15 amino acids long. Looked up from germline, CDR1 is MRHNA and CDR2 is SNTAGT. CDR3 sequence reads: CASSGRDRGLNEQFF. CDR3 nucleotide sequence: TGTGCCAGCAGTGGCCGGGACAGGGGGCTCAATGAGCAGTTCTTC.

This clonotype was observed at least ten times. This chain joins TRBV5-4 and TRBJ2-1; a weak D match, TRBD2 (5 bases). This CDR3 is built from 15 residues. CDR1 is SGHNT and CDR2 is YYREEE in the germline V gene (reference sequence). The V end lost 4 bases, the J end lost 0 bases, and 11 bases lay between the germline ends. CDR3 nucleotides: TGTGCCAGCAGCCGCACTGGGAGCTCCTACAATGAGCAGTTCTTC. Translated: CASSRTGSSYNEQFF.

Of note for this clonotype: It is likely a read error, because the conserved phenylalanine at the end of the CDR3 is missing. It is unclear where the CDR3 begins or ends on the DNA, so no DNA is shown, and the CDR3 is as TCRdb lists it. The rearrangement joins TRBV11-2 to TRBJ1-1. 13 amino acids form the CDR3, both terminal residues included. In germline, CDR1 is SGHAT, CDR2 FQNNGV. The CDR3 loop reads CASSFHGGTEALL.

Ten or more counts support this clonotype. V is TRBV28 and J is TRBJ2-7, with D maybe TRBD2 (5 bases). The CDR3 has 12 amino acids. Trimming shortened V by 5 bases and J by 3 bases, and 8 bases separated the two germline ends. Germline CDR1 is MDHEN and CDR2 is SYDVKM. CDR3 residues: CASSATSYEQYF. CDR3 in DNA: TGTGCCAGCAGTGCTACTAGCTACGAGCAGTACTTC.

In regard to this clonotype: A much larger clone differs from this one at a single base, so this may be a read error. In DNA form, the CDR3 reads TGCACCAGCAGCTTGGGTGAGGCCGGGGAGCTGTTTTTT. Amino acids: CTSSLGEAGELFF. This chain connects TRBV5-1 to TRBJ2-2; unclear D gene. Germline lookup yields CDR1 SGHRS and CDR2 YFSETQ. The CDR3 contains 13 residues.

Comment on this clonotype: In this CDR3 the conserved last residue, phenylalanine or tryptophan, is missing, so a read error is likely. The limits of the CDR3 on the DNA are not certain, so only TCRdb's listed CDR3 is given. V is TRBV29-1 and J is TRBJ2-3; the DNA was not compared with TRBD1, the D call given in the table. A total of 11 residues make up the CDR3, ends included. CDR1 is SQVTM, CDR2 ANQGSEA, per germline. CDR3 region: CSVADGERVHV.

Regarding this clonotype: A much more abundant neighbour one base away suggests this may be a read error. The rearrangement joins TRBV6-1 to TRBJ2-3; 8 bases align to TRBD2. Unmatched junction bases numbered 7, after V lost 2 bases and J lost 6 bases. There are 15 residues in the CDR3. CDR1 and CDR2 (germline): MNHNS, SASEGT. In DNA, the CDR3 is TGTGCCAGCAGTGAAATCCGGGAGGGCCGTGATACGCAGTATTTT. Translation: CASSEIREGRDTQYF.

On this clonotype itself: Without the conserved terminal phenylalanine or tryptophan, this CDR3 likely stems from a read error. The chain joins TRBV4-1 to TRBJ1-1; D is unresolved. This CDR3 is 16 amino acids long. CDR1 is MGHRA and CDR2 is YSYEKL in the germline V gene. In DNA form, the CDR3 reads TGCACCAGCAGCCAAGATGGGCAGTCCATGAACATTGAAGCTTTCCTT. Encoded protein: CTSSQDGQSMNIEAFL.